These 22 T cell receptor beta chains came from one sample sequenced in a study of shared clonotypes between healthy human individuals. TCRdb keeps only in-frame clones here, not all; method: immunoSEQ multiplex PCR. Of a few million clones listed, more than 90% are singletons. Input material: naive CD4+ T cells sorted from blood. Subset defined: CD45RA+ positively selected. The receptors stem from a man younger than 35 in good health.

Here the CDR3 DNA reads TGCGCCAGCAGCATGATGACAGGGGTTAACACTGAAGCTTTCTTT. This translates into CASSMMTGVNTEAFF. This chain connects TRBV5-1 to TRBJ1-1, with 8 bases identical to TRBD1. CDR1 SGHRS and CDR2 YFSETQ come from the germline V gene. The CDR3 has 15 residues. With 4 bases clipped from V and 2 bases from J, the junction kept 7 bases outside the gene matches.

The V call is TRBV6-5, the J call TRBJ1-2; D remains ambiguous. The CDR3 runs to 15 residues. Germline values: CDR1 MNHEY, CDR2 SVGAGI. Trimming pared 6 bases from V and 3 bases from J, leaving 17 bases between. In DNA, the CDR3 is TGTGCCAGCAGCCGAGGTGGTTGGGGAGACTATGGCTACACCTTC. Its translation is CASSRGGWGDYGYTF.

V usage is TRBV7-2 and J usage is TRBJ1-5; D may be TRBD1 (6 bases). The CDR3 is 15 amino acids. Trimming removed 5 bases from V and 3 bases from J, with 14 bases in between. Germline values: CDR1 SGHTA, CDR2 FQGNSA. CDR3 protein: CASSQDGQFNQPQHF. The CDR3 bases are TGTGCCAGCAGCCAGGACGGACAGTTCAATCAGCCCCAGCATTTT.

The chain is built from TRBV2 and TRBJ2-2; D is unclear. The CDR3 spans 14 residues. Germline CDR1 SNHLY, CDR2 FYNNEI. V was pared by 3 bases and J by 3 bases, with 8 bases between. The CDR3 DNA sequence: TGTGCCAGCAGTGACCCCCCCGACACCGGGGAGCTGTTTTTT. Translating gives CASSDPPDTGELFF.

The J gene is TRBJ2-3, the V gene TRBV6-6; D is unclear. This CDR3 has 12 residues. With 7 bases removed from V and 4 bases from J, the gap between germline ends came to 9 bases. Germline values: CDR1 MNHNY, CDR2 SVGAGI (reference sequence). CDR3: CASTSAPDTQYF. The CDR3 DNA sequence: TGTGCCAGCACCTCGGCCCCAGATACGCAGTATTTT.

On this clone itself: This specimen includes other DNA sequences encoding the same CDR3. The CDR3 DNA is TGCGCCAGCAGCTTAAGCACAGATACGCAGTATTTT. Amino acids: CASSLSTDTQYF. The chain has TRBV5-1 and TRBJ2-3, with unresolved D. Trimming cost V 2 bases and J 0 bases, with 1 base left between them. The CDR3 has 12 amino acids. Per the germline V gene, CDR1 is SGHRS and CDR2 is YFSETQ.

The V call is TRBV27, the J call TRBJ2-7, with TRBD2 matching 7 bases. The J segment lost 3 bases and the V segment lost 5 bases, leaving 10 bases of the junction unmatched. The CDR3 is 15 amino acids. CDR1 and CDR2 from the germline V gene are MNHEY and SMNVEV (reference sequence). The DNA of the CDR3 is TGTGCCAGCAGTATCCAGAAGCGGGACCGCTACGAGCAGTACTTC. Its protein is CASSIQKRDRYEQYF.

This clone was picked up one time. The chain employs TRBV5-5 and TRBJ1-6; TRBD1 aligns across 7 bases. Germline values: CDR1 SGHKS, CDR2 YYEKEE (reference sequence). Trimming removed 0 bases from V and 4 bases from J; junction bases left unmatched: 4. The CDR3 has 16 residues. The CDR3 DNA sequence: TGTGCCAGCAGCTTGGCCCAGGGGGGGTATAATTCACCCCTCCACTTT. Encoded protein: CASSLAQGGYNSPLHF. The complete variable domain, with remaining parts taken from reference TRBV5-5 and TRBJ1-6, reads DAGVTQSPTHLIKTRGQQVTLRCSPISGHKSVSWYQQVLGQGPQFIFQYYEKEERGRGNFPDRFSARQFPNYSSELNVNALLLGDSALYLCASSLAQGGYNSPLHFGNGTRLTVT.

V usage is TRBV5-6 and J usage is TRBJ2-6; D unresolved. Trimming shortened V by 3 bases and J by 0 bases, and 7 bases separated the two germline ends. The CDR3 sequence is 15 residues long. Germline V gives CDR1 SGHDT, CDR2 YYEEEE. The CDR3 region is CASSSYTSGANVLTF. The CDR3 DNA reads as TGTGCCAGCAGCTCCTATACCTCTGGGGCCAACGTCCTGACTTTC.

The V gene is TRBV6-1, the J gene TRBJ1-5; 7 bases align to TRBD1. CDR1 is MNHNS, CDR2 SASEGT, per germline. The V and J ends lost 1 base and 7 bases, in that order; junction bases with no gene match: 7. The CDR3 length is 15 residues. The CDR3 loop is CASSEELQGRQPQHF. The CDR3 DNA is TGTGCCAGCAGTGAAGAATTACAGGGGCGACAGCCCCAGCATTTT.

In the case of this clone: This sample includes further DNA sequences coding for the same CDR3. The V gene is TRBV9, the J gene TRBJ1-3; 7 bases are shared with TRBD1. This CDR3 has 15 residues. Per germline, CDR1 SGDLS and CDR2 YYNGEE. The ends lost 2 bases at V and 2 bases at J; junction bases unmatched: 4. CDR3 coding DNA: TGTGCCAGCAGCGTCGGGACAGAGCCTGGAAACACCATATATTTT. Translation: CASSVGTEPGNTIYF.

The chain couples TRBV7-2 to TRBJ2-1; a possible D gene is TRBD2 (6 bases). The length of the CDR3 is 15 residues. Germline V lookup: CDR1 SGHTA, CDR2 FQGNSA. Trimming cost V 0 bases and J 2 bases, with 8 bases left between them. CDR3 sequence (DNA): TGTGCCAGCAGCTTAGCGCGGGAAACCTACAATGAGCAGTTCTTC. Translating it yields CASSLARETYNEQFF. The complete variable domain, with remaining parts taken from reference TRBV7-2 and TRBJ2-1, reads GAGVSQSPSNKVTEKGKDVELRCDPISGHTALYWYRQSLGQGLEFLIYFQGNSAPDKSGLPSDRFSAERTGGSVSTLTIQRTQQEDSAVYLCASSLARETYNEQFFGPGTRLTVL.

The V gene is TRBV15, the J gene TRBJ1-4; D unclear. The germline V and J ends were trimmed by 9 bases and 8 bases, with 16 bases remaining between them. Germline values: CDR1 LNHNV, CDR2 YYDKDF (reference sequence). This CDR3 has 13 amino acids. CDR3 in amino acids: CATHRVFGEKLFF. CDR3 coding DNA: TGTGCCACTCACCGGGTCTTTGGGGAAAAACTGTTTTTT.

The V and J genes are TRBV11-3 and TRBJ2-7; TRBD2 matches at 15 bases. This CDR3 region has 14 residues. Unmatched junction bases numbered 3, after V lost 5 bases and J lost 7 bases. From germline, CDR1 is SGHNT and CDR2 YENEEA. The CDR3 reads CASSPGTSGGEQYF. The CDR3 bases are TGTGCCAGCAGCCCCGGGACTAGCGGGGGGGAGCAGTACTTC.

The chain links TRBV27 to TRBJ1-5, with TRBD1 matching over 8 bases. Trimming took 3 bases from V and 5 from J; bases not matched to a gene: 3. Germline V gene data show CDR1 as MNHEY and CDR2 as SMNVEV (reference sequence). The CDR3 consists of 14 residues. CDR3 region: CASSFDRGDQPQHF. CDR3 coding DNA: TGTGCCAGCAGTTTCGACAGGGGAGATCAGCCCCAGCATTTT.

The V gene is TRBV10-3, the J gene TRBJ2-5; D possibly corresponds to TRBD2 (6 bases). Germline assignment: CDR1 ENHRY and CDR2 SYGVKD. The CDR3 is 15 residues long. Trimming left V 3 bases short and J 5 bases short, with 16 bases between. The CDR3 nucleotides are TGTGCCATCAGTGAAGGGGAGGCTGTCTCGGAGACCCAGTACTTC. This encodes CAISEGEAVSETQYF.

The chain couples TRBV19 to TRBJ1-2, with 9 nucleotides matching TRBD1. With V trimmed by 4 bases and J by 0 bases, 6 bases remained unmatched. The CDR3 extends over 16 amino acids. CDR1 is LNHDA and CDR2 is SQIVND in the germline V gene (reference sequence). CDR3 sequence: CASSTSGTGTNYGYTF. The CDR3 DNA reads TGTGCCAGTAGTACCAGCGGGACAGGGACTAACTATGGCTACACCTTC. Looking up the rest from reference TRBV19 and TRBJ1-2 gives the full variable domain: DGGITQSPKYLFRKEGQNVTLSCEQNLNHDAMYWYRQDPGQGLRLIYYSQIVNDFQKGDIAEGYSVSREKKESFPLTVTSAQKNPTAFYLCASSTSGTGTNYGYTFGSGTRLTVV.

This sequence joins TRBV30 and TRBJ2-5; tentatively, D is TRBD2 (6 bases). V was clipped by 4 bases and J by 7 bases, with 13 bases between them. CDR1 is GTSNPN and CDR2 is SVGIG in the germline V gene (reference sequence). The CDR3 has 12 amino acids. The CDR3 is CAWNIVGGTQYF. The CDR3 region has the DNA TGTGCCTGGAACATCGTCGGGGGGACCCAGTACTTC.

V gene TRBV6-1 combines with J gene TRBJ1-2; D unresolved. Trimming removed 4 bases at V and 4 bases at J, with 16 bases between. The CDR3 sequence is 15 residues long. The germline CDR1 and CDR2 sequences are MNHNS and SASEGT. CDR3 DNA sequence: TGTGCCAGCAGTGCGAATGGTTTGGGGTCCTATGGCTACACCTTC. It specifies CASSANGLGSYGYTF.

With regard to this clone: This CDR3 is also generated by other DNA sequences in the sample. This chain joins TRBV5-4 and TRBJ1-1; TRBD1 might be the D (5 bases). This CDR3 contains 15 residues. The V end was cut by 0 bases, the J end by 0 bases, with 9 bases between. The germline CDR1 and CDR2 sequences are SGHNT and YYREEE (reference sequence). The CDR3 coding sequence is TGTGCCAGCAGCTTGGTCGGGACGGTGAACACTGAAGCTTTCTTT. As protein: CASSLVGTVNTEAFF.

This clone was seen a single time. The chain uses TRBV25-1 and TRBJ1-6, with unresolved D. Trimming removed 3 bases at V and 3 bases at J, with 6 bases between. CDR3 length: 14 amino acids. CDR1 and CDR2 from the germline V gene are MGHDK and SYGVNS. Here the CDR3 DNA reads TGTGCCAGCAGTGAGGACGGCTATAATTCACCCCTCCACTTT. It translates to CASSEDGYNSPLHF.

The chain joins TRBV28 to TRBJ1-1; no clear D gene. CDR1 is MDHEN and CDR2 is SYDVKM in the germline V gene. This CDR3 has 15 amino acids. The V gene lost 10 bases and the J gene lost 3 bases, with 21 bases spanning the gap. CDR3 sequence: CATDILAVGDTEAFF. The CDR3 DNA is TGTGCCACCGATATCTTAGCCGTGGGCGACACTGAAGCTTTCTTT.